The T cell receptor (beta chain) under discussion was sequenced for a study of blood T cell repertoires in COVID-19. Sequenced by immunoSEQ multiplex PCR; TCRdb stores in-frame clones only, minus some. The sample lists 150,000 to 200,000 clones, 78% occurring once. V gave up 7 bases and J gave up 6 bases, with 15 bases separating them. Germline V gene sequence: CDR1 LNHDA, CDR2 SQIVND (reference sequence). This CDR3 has 14 amino acids. This TCR was sampled from a woman aged 45-65 years who had recovered from COVID-19. V and J are TRBV19 and TRBJ2-2; tentative D call: TRBD1 (6 bases). What was sequenced was PBMCs or T cells enriched from blood (not recorded which). CDR3 loop: CASIQGRLAGELFF. CDR3 nucleotides: TGTGCCAGTATACAGGGACGATTGGCCGGGGAGCTGTTTTTT.